The 5 T cell receptor beta chains below were found in one sample sequenced in a study of shared clonotypes between healthy human individuals. Produced via immunoSEQ multiplex PCR; TCRdb's table is partial and in-frame only. The sample lists 150,000 to 200,000 clones; 80% to 95% were seen once. Sequencing was performed on naive CD4+ T cells sorted from blood. Described subset: CD45RA+ positively selected. These TCRs come from a young woman in good health.

The CDR3 region is CASVRRGDRTEAFF. The CDR3 DNA sequence: TGTGCCAGCGTTAGACGGGGGGATCGTACTGAAGCTTTCTTT. The rearrangement joins TRBV19 to TRBJ1-1; D perhaps matches TRBD1 (5 bases). Germline loops: CDR1 LNHDA, CDR2 SQIVND (reference sequence). The CDR3 consists of 14 residues. Trimming pared 9 bases from V and 5 bases from J, leaving 19 bases between.

This clone occurred once. The chain has TRBV7-2 and TRBJ2-7; the D gene is possibly TRBD2 (6 bases). The CDR3 consists of 16 residues. Trimming pared 1 base from V and 1 base from J, leaving 14 bases between. CDR1 and CDR2 from the germline V gene are SGHTA and FQGNSA. This CDR3 reads CASSLVGGGGSYEQYF. DNA for the CDR3: TGTGCCAGCAGCTTAGTCGGCGGAGGAGGGTCCTACGAGCAGTACTTC.

The chain is built from TRBV5-4 and TRBJ1-6, with D perhaps matching TRBD1 (5 bases). CDR3 length: 13 amino acids. V lost 1 base, J lost 10 bases, and 9 bases lay in between. Germline V lookup: CDR1 SGHNT, CDR2 YYREEE (reference sequence). The DNA of the CDR3 is TGTGCCAGCAGCTTGTGGGGGGAGTCACCCCTCCACTTT. It translates to CASSLWGESPLHF.

The chain employs TRBV5-1 and TRBJ2-7; 8 bases are a match to TRBD1. CDR1 is SGHRS, CDR2 YFSETQ, per germline. The CDR3 covers 15 residues. V was pared by 4 bases and J by 0 bases, with 6 bases of the junction left unmatched. This chain's CDR3 is CASSATGDLSYEQYF. The CDR3 DNA reads TGCGCCAGCAGCGCGACAGGGGACCTCTCCTACGAGCAGTACTTC.

This clone was picked up one time. The chain joins TRBV2 to TRBJ2-7; 8 nucleotides agree with TRBD1. Trimming cost V 6 bases and J 2 bases; bases outside gene matches: 9. CDR1 is SNHLY and CDR2 is FYNNEI in the germline V gene. The CDR3 consists of 15 residues. The CDR3 loop reads CASRRRGLEAYEQYF. In nucleotides, the CDR3 is TGTGCCAGCAGGCGCAGGGGGCTAGAAGCCTACGAGCAGTACTTC.